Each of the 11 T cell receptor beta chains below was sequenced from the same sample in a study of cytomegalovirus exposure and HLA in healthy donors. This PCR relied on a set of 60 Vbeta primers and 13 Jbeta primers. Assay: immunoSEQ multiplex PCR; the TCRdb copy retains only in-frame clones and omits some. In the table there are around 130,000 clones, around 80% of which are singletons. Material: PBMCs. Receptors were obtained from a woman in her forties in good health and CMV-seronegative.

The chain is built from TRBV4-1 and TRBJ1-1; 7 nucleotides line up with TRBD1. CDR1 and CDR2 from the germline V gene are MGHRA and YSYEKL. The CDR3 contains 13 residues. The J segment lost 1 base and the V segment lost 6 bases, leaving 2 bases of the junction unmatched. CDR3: CASSHRGNTEAFF. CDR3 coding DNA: TGCGCCAGCAGTCACAGGGGGAACACTGAAGCTTTCTTT.

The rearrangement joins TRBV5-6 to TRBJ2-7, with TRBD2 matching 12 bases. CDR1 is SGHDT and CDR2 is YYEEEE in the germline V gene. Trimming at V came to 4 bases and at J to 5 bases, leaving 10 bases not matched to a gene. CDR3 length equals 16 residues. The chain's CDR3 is CASSAYFGLAGNEQYF. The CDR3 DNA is TGTGCCAGCAGCGCCTATTTTGGACTAGCGGGAAACGAGCAGTACTTC. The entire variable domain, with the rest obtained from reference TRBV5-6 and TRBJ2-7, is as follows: DAGVTQSPTHLIKTRGQQVTLRCSPKSGHDTVSWYQQALGQGPQFIFQYYEEEERQRGNFPDRFSGHQFPNYSSELNVNALLLGDSALYLCASSAYFGLAGNEQYFGPGTRLTVT.

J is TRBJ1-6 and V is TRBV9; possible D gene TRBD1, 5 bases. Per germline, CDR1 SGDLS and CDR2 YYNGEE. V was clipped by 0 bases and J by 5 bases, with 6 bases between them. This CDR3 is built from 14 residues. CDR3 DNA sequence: TGTGCCAGCAGCGTAGAAGGGGATAATTCACCCCTCCACTTT. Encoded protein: CASSVEGDNSPLHF.

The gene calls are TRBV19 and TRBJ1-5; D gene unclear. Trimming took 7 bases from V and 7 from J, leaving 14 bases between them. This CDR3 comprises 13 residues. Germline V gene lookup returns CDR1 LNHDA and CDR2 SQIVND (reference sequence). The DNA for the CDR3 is TGTGCCAGTACGAGAGGGATGCGCCAGCCCCAGCATTTT. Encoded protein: CASTRGMRQPQHF.

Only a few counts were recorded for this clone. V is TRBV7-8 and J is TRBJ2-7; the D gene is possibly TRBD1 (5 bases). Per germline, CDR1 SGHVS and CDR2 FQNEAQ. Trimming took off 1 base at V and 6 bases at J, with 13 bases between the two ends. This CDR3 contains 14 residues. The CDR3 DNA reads TGTGCCAGCAGCTTAGGCAGGGAAGGGGCCGAGCAGTACTTC. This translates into CASSLGREGAEQYF.

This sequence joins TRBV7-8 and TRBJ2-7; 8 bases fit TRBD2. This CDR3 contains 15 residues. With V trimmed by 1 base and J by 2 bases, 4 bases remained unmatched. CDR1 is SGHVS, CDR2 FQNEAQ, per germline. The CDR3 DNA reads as TGTGCCAGCAGCTTAGTCGGGGGGGAGGCCTACGAGCAGTACTTC. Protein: CASSLVGGEAYEQYF. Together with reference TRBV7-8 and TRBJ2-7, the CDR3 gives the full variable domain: GAGVSQSPRYKVAKRGQDVALRCDPISGHVSLFWYQQALGQGPEFLTYFQNEAQLDKSGLPSDRFFAERPEGSVSTLKIQRTQQEDSAVYLCASSLVGGEAYEQYFGPGTRLTVT.

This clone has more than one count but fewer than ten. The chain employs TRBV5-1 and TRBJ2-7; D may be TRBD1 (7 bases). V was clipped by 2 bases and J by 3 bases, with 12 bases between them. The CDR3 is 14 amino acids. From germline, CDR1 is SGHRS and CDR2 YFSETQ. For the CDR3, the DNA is TGCGCCAGCAGCTTATCGGGGGACAGCTACGAGCAGTACTTC. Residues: CASSLSGDSYEQYF.

The chain's CDR3 is CASSRVGTGNYNEQFF. CDR3 sequence (DNA): TGTGCCAGCAGCAGGGTCGGGACTGGCAATTACAATGAGCAGTTCTTC. V and J are TRBV11-2 and TRBJ2-1; the D gene is possibly TRBD2 (6 bases). V lost 5 bases, J lost 4 bases, and 18 bases lay in between. This CDR3 spans 16 amino acids. Germline V CDR1 and CDR2: SGHAT, FQNNGV.

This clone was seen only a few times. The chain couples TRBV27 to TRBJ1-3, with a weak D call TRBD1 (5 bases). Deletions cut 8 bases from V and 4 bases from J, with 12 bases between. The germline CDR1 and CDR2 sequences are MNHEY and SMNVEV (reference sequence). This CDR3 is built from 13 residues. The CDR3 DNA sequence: TGTGCCAGCCCCCCGGGGGTGGGAAACACCATATATTTT. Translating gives CASPPGVGNTIYF.

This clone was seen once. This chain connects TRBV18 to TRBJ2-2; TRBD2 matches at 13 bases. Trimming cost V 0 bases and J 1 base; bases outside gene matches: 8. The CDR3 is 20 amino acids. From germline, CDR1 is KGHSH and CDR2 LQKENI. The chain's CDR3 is CASSPPETSGGMWNTGELFF. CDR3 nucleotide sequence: TGTGCCAGCTCACCACCTGAGACTAGCGGGGGGATGTGGAACACCGGGGAGCTGTTTTTT.

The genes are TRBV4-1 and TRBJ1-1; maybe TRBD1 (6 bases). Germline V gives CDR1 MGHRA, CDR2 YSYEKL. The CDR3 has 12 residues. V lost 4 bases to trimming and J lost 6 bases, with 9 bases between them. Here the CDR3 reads CASSRGGAEAFF. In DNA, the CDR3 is TGCGCCAGCAGCCGGGGGGGCGCTGAAGCTTTCTTT.